These 5 T cell receptor beta chains share one sample of origin, sequenced in a study of blood T cell repertoires in COVID-19. Clones were read by immunoSEQ multiplex PCR, and TCRdb kept only the in-frame ones, dropping some. This repertoire shows roughly 480,000 clones, roughly 89% found once; its top ten account for roughly 1%. The specimen sequenced was peripheral blood. The source is a man aged 18 to 29 with COVID-19, enrolled during active disease.

The rearrangement joins TRBV12-5 to TRBJ1-2; 11 bases match TRBD1. The V gene end was trimmed by 6 bases and the J gene end by 7 bases; junction bases not matched to a gene: 4. In germline, CDR1 is LGHNT, CDR2 FRNRAP. This CDR3 is built from 13 residues. The chain's CDR3 is CASGPGTGGGYTF. CDR3 sequence (DNA): TGTGCTAGTGGCCCCGGGACAGGGGGTGGCTACACCTTC.

This clone was detected once. The sample carries other DNA sequences with the same CDR3. This chain joins TRBV6-5 and TRBJ2-6; 7 bases match TRBD1. The CDR3 length is 15 residues. Germline V gives CDR1 MNHEY, CDR2 SVGAGI. V gave up 5 bases and J gave up 1 base; unmatched junction bases: 2. The CDR3 spells CASSTTGSGANVLTF. The CDR3 DNA reads TGTGCCAGCAGTACGACAGGGTCTGGGGCCAACGTCCTGACTTTC.

V is TRBV19 and J is TRBJ2-3; 9 bases line up with TRBD1. CDR1 is LNHDA, CDR2 SQIVND, per germline (reference sequence). The CDR3 extends over 14 amino acids. The trim removed 6 bases at V and 3 bases at J, leaving 4 bases unmatched. CDR3 sequence: CASRDRGDTDTQYF. Written as DNA, the CDR3 is TGTGCCAGTAGGGACAGGGGAGATACAGATACGCAGTATTTT. Full variable domain (remainder filled in from reference TRBV19 and TRBJ2-3): DGGITQSPKYLFRKEGQNVTLSCEQNLNHDAMYWYRQDPGQGLRLIYYSQIVNDFQKGDIAEGYSVSREKKESFPLTVTSAQKNPTAFYLCASRDRGDTDTQYFGPGTRLTVL.

The chain couples TRBV7-3 to TRBJ2-7, with 7 bases that match TRBD1. V was pared by 5 bases and J by 0 bases, with 7 bases of the junction left unmatched. The CDR3 extends over 15 amino acids. Per the germline V gene, CDR1 is SGHTA and CDR2 is FQGTGA. The CDR3 nucleotides are TGTGCCAGCAGCCTAGGGGGCCCCGGCTCCTACGAGCAGTACTTC. As protein: CASSLGGPGSYEQYF.

This rearrangement joins TRBV7-9 to TRBJ2-7; 10 nucleotides line up with TRBD2. With 5 bases clipped from V and 3 bases from J, the junction kept 7 bases outside the gene matches. CDR1 and CDR2 from the germline V gene are SEHNR and FQNEAQ (reference sequence). The CDR3 extends over 15 amino acids. The CDR3 DNA reads as TGTGCCAGCAGCAAAGCCGGGACTAGCGTCTACGAGCAGTACTTC. It is translated as CASSKAGTSVYEQYF.